This record concerns one TCR beta chain sequence. In this sample, this clonotype turned up a few times. Its cognate antigen has yet to be identified. Per-base qualities were not stored, and no clone one base away is much larger. The study excluded patients with uncontrolled infections, other autoimmune diseases, pregnancy or lactation. Diagnoses were based on clinical symptoms, serum thyroxine and TRAb, thyroid ultrasound and orbital computed tomography. Total RNA was extracted using Trizol reagent, and RNA quality was assessed on an Agilent 2100 Bioanalyzer. Trimming accounts for 5 bases at V and 3 bases at J, while the number of junction bases matched to no gene is 6. Its CDR3 holds 16 amino acids, cysteine through phenylalanine. The retained sequence is limited to the CDR3, 48 bases, with the frame set at the first base. This specimen belongs to a study of T cells in Graves' hyperthyroidism and ophthalmopathy (dated by TCRdb to about 2019). Context from the whole study: A discovery cohort of roughly 100 patients, roughly 40 with Graves' ophthalmopathy and 55 to 65 with stable Graves' hyperthyroidism, was used to find distinguishing TCR V-J signatures. Prospective prediction of ophthalmopathy was tested in an independent validation cohort consisting of 18 hyperthyroidism patients and approximately 16 patients who later progressed to ophthalmopathy. For training and testing, the 110 or so patients in the discovery cohort were randomly divided in a 7:3 ratio. In addition, the study compared T-cell repertoires in thyroid tissue and in blood from about six Graves' hyperthyroidism patients. Following sampling, methimazole starting at 30 mg daily was given to hyperthyroidism patients, and high-dose intravenous methylprednisolone was given to ophthalmopathy patients. According to the paper, TCR Vbeta CDR3 sequencing was carried out on 135 peripheral blood samples, which came from under 50 ophthalmopathy, around 74 hyperthyroidism and some 17 progressor patients. General conclusions and limits of the study: In validation, the model predicted progression to ophthalmopathy with approximately 70% sensitivity and 72.22% specificity, a median of roughly seven months before onset. Sample size was not statistically predetermined, and blinding of investigators to group allocation was not performed. Most expanded thyroid clonotypes (frequency above 0.001) were also found in blood, which suggests that blood repertoires may mirror thyroid immune responses. A 13 V-J signature model separated ophthalmopathy from stable hyperthyroidism, with 87.88% sensitivity and roughly 81% specificity in cross-validation and 80%/75% in testing.

The TCR beta CDR3 regions were amplified from the RNA transcripts. A first-round RT-PCR of the TCR CDR3 used the HTBI primer set with the Qiagen OneStep RT-PCR kit. Libraries were constructed in a second round of multiplex PCR, after which size selection and purification were performed. Libraries were sequenced paired-end with 100 bp reads on an Illumina HiSeq2000. From the authors' description of their analysis: Raw data were processed with SOAPnuke, discarding reads with adapters, uncalled bases, mean Phred below 15, or no exact constant-primer or identifier match. High-quality paired reads were merged using COPE v1.2.5, and each unique nucleotide sequence was defined as a clonotype. Clonotypes were aligned to IMGT TRBV, TRBD and TRBJ reference segments using MiTCR v1.1. Analysis was restricted to V-J combinations with a frequency above 0.0001, which covered roughly 99% of repertoires. A TCS score was defined as the ratio of F50 (clonal expansion) to E x V (chaos), with BLOSUM62-based TCRdist applied between CDR3 peptides within each V-J. Welch's t-statistics and random forest reduced around 550 V-J features to under 15, which were used in a naive Bayes classifier (R e1071). Thyroid-blood repertoire similarity was quantified with the Morisita-Horn index. TCRdb itself trimmed the public reads at Q25 with fastp, ran MiXCR and retained productive beta chains. CDR3 protein sequences are deduplicated, and each keeps its most common genes and DNA. TCRdb's processing, not the authors', yielded these V and J calls. The sample yields about 660,000 distinct CDR3 sequences; 45% were counted once. Approximately 6.8% of the sample is taken by the ten largest.

The clonotype originates from an adult man with Graves' disease, either hyperthyroidism or ophthalmopathy (not recorded which). The material sequenced was peripheral blood or thyroid tissue (not recorded which). The chain is assembled from TRBV12-3 or TRBV12-4 and TRBJ2-2, with TRBD1 identical over 10 junction bases. The CDR3 protein is CASSVSGQGYTGELFF. The DNA reads TGTGCCAGCAGTGTATCGGGACAGGGGTACACCGGGGAGCTGTTTTTT.